Shown below are 17 T cell receptor beta chains from a single sample sequenced in a study of shared clonotypes between healthy human individuals. The method was immunoSEQ multiplex PCR; TCRdb's version includes in-frame clones alone and lacks a portion of them. This sample has hundreds of thousands of clones, with approximately 95% found just once. Terminally differentiated effector memory CD45RA+ cells were excluded from the naive CD8 cells, which were CD45RO-negative and positively selected for CCR7. The sequenced sample consisted of naive CD8+ T cells sorted from blood. The receptors come from a woman in her twenties or thirties in good health.

The genes are TRBV28 and TRBJ2-1, with TRBD1 identical over 7 bases. Germline V CDR1 and CDR2: MDHEN, SYDVKM. V was clipped by 7 bases and J by 8 bases; unmatched bases: 14. This CDR3 has 15 amino acids. In DNA, the CDR3 is TGTGCCAGCACCCTACTGTTAGGGGGCGGCGATGAGCAGTTCTTC. Protein: CASTLLLGGGDEQFF.

The chain has TRBV27 and TRBJ1-5, with TRBD1 as a possible D gene (5 bases). CDR3 length equals 14 residues. Between the trimmed V and J ends, which lost 7 bases and 4 bases, there was a span of 14 bases. CDR1 and CDR2 from the germline V gene are MNHEY and SMNVEV (reference sequence). CDR3 coding DNA: TGTGCCAGCACCAGAATCGGGGGGAATCAGCCCCAGCATTTT. This encodes CASTRIGGNQPQHF.

Worth noting for this clone: Other nucleotide sequences from this sample produce the same CDR3. The chain combines TRBV27 with TRBJ2-1; tentatively, D is TRBD2 (5 bases). Germline CDR1 and CDR2: MNHEY and SMNVEV (reference sequence). This CDR3 is built from 12 residues. The germline V and J ends were trimmed by 8 bases and 0 bases, with 5 bases remaining between them. CDR3: CASGGSYNEQFF. The CDR3 DNA sequence: TGTGCCAGCGGAGGCTCCTACAATGAGCAGTTCTTC.

This clone was observed a single time. This rearrangement joins TRBV5-6 to TRBJ2-7; TRBD1 or TRBD2 may be the D gene (5 bases each). Per the germline V gene, CDR1 is SGHDT and CDR2 is YYEEEE. The CDR3 runs 14 residues. V was shortened by 0 bases and J by 4 bases, with 11 bases between the two germline ends. The CDR3 coding sequence is TGTGCCAGCAGCTTGGGACAGACGGGATACGAGCAGTACTTC. This translates into CASSLGQTGYEQYF. The variable domain in full, with the rest retrieved from reference TRBV5-6 and TRBJ2-7, is DAGVTQSPTHLIKTRGQQVTLRCSPKSGHDTVSWYQQALGQGPQFIFQYYEEEERQRGNFPDRFSGHQFPNYSSELNVNALLLGDSALYLCASSLGQTGYEQYFGPGTRLTVT.

This clone was counted a single time. The gene calls are TRBV10-2 and TRBJ2-7; the match to TRBD2 covers 9 bases. CDR1 is WSHSY, CDR2 SAAADI, per germline. This CDR3 spans 13 amino acids. V lost 7 bases and J lost 3; bases outside the gene matches: 4. CDR3 loop: CASKAGGFYEQYF. The CDR3, as DNA: TGCGCCAGCAAGGCGGGAGGGTTCTACGAGCAGTACTTC.

The chain carries TRBV5-8 and TRBJ2-1; TRBD2 is a possible D gene (7 bases). CDR1 SGHTS and CDR2 YDEGEE come from the germline V gene. The CDR3 has 15 residues. V lost 7 bases, J lost 3 bases, and 17 bases lay in between. For the CDR3, the DNA is TGTGCCAGCGGAACCTCGGGGGGCTACTACAATGAGCAGTTCTTC. This sequence encodes CASGTSGGYYNEQFF. Looking up the rest from reference TRBV5-8 and TRBJ2-1 gives the full variable domain: EAGVTQSPTHLIKTRGQQATLRCSPISGHTSVYWYQQALGLGLQFLLWYDEGEERNRGNFPPRFSGRQFPNYSSELNVNALELEDSALYLCASGTSGGYYNEQFFGPGTRLTVL.

CDR3 DNA: TGTGCCATCAGGGTGACACGGGACAGGCAGTTCTTC. This gives the protein CAIRVTRDRQFF. The V gene is TRBV10-3, the J gene TRBJ2-1; the match to TRBD1 covers 7 bases. Trimming removed 6 bases from V and 12 bases from J; junction bases left unmatched: 8. This CDR3 is 12 amino acids long. The germline V gene has CDR1 ENHRY and CDR2 SYGVKD.

The chain carries TRBV5-1 and TRBJ2-7; D might be TRBD2 (6 bases). V was cut by 5 bases and J by 2 bases, with 14 bases left in between. CDR1 and CDR2 from the germline V gene are SGHRS and YFSETQ. The length of the CDR3 is 14 residues. The CDR3 DNA is TGCGCCAGCAGTGAGGCGGAGGGACCCTACGAGCAGTACTTC. This gives the protein CASSEAEGPYEQYF.

V is TRBV9 and J is TRBJ2-1, with TRBD2 matching over 8 bases. This CDR3 has 16 residues. J gave up 10 bases and V 0 bases, and 12 bases lay outside the gene matches. CDR1 SGDLS and CDR2 YYNGEE come from the germline V gene. The CDR3 region is CASSVGVAGPHSEQFF. The CDR3 DNA reads as TGTGCCAGCAGCGTAGGGGTAGCGGGACCTCATTCGGAGCAGTTCTTC.

The V call is TRBV5-4, the J call TRBJ2-7, with D possibly matching TRBD2 (5 bases). Trimming left V 5 bases short and J 2 bases short, with 14 bases between. The CDR3 runs to 14 residues. The germline V gene encodes CDR1 SGHNT and CDR2 YYREEE (reference sequence). The CDR3 DNA reads TGTGCCAGCAGTGGCCCCGCGGGTACCTACGAGCAGTACTTC. Protein product: CASSGPAGTYEQYF.

V gene TRBV11-2 combines with J gene TRBJ2-7, with D perhaps TRBD1 (6 bases). The CDR3 sequence is 14 residues long. Germline V gene data show CDR1 as SGHAT and CDR2 as FQNNGV. V was clipped by 5 bases and J by 2 bases, with 13 bases between them. CDR3 nucleotide sequence: TGTGCCAGCAGCCCTCGGACAGCAACCTACGAGCAGTACTTC. This translates into CASSPRTATYEQYF. Complete variable domain (other parts from reference TRBV11-2 and TRBJ2-7): EAGVAQSPRYKIIEKRQSVAFWCNPISGHATLYWYQQILGQGPKLLIQFQNNGVVDDSQLPKDRFSAERLKGVDSTLKIQPAKLEDSAVYLCASSPRTATYEQYFGPGTRLTVT.

The V and J genes are TRBV27 and TRBJ1-5; TRBD1 agrees at 9 bases. This CDR3 comprises 15 residues. After removal of 5 bases from V and 15 bases from J, the junction contained 17 bases not matched to a gene. Per germline, CDR1 MNHEY and CDR2 SMNVEV (reference sequence). The CDR3 here is CASSDRGTGIPLRHF. The CDR3 DNA reads TGTGCCAGCAGTGACCGCGGGACAGGGATCCCCTTGCGGCATTTT.

J is TRBJ2-5 and V is TRBV14; 14 positions match TRBD2. The end of the DNA is better explained by TRBJ2-7, so the J call may be wrong. The CDR3 runs 16 residues. The germline V gene encodes CDR1 SGHDN and CDR2 FVKESK. CDR3: CASSPRGLAGGYEQYF. CDR3 nucleotides: TGTGCCAGCAGCCCCAGAGGACTAGCGGGAGGCTACGAGCAGTACTTC.

This rearrangement joins TRBV7-9 to TRBJ2-1; TRBD2 might be the D (6 bases). The CDR3 runs to 16 residues. Germline V gives CDR1 SEHNR, CDR2 FQNEAQ (reference sequence). Trimming cost V 5 bases and J 8 bases, with 22 bases left between them. CDR3 residues: CASSGQGLTGAYEQFF. CDR3 DNA: TGTGCCAGCAGCGGGCAAGGACTAACGGGAGCCTATGAGCAGTTCTTC.

The gene calls are TRBV27 and TRBJ2-5, with D perhaps matching TRBD1 or TRBD2 (5 bases each). The better agreement between TRBJ2-7 and the DNA end casts doubt on the J call. Germline V gene sequence: CDR1 MNHEY, CDR2 SMNVEV (reference sequence). CDR3 size: 14 residues. The CDR3 DNA is TGTGCCAGCAGTTTCGTAGGGACGTCCTACGAGCAGTACTTC. This codes for CASSFVGTSYEQYF.

This chain links TRBV27 with TRBJ2-5, with D perhaps being TRBD1 or TRBD2 (6 bases each). This CDR3 region has 13 residues. Germline-derived CDR1 and CDR2 are MNHEY and SMNVEV (reference sequence). Trimming removed 10 bases from V and 14 bases from J, with 26 bases in between. DNA of the CDR3: TGTGCCACCGGGAACCCTGAGGGGGGCGTCCATTACTTC. This sequence encodes CATGNPEGGVHYF.

The rearrangement links TRBV5-8 to TRBJ1-4, with D possibly matching TRBD1 (5 bases). Trimming cost V 9 bases and J 5 bases, with 17 bases left between them. Per the germline V gene, CDR1 is SGHTS and CDR2 is YDEGEE. The CDR3 runs 14 residues. This chain's CDR3 is CATSAGDLNEKLFF. The CDR3 DNA is TGTGCCACCTCCGCCGGGGACCTAAATGAAAAACTGTTTTTT. Full variable domain (missing parts from reference TRBV5-8 and TRBJ1-4): EAGVTQSPTHLIKTRGQQATLRCSPISGHTSVYWYQQALGLGLQFLLWYDEGEERNRGNFPPRFSGRQFPNYSSELNVNALELEDSALYLCATSAGDLNEKLFFGSGTQLSVL.